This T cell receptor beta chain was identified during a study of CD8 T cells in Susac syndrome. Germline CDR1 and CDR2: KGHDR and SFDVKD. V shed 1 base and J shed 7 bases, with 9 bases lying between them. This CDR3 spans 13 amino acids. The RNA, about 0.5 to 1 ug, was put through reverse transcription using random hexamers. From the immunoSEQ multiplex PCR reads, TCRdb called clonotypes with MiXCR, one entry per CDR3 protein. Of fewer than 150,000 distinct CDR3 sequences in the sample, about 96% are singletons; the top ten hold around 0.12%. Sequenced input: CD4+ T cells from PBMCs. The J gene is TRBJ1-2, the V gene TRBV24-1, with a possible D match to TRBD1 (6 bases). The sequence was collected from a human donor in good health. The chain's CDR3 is CATSDFAGAGYTF. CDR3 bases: TGTGCCACCAGTGATTTCGCGGGGGCTGGCTACACCTTC.